What follows are 30 T cell receptor beta chains derived from one specimen sequenced in a study of prognosis after radiotherapy for stage I lung cancer. Amplification of the TCR beta CDR3 (from genomic DNA) was done by two-round multiplex PCR. Amplification during the initial PCR round employed primers specific to each TRBV and TRBJ gene. MiXCR was run by TCRdb on the multiplex PCR reads, yielding one entry per CDR3 protein. The table records 9,500 to 13,000 distinct CDR3 sequences, roughly 56% of them present only once. The source was PBMCs, collected before or after stereotactic body radiation therapy (not recorded which). The origin of the receptors is a donor aged 50 or older with non-small cell lung cancer.

There are a few counts of this clonotype. The V gene is TRBV10-3, the J gene TRBJ2-4; TRBD1 agrees at 10 bases. With V trimmed by 2 bases and J by 6 bases, 1 base remained unmatched. Per germline, CDR1 ENHRY and CDR2 SYGVKD. This CDR3 contains 14 residues. CDR3 nucleotide sequence: TGTGCCATCAGTGAGGGACAGGGGGGAAACATTCAGTACTTC. This encodes CAISEGQGGNIQYF.

This clonotype is medium-sized in the sample. The chain couples TRBV27 to TRBJ2-2; tentatively, D is TRBD2 (5 bases). From germline, CDR1 is MNHEY and CDR2 SMNVEV (reference sequence). Trimming stripped 5 bases from V and 5 bases from J, with 9 bases between. The CDR3 runs 13 residues. The DNA of the CDR3 is TGTGCCAGCAGTCGGGGTTTTACCGGGGAGCTGTTTTTT. Translating gives CASSRGFTGELFF.

Comment on this clonotype: The likely explanation is a read error, given a far larger clone one base away. The V and J genes are TRBV19 and TRBJ2-5; D is possibly TRBD2 (6 bases). Looked up from germline, CDR1 is LNHDA and CDR2 is SQIVND (reference sequence). Trimming stripped 3 bases from V and 11 bases from J, with 13 bases between. The CDR3 is made up of 12 amino acids. CDR3 bases: TGTGCCAGTAGTATGGACTACAATGAGCAGTACTTC. Residues: CASSMDYNEQYF.

In this sample, this clonotype is medium-sized. The V and J genes are TRBV20-1 and TRBJ1-5; D not certain. CDR1 is DFQATT, CDR2 SNEGSKA, per germline (reference sequence). V was shortened by 0 bases and J by 5 bases, with 8 bases between the two germline ends. This CDR3 comprises 13 residues. The CDR3 DNA is TGCAGTGCTAGAGATACCATCGATCAGCCCCAGCATTTT. Translated: CSARDTIDQPQHF.

The chain is built from TRBV5-5 and TRBJ1-2; the match to TRBD1 covers 9 bases. The CDR3 spans 17 residues. V lost 4 bases to trimming and J lost 8 bases; unmatched junction nucleotides: 18. The germline gives CDR1 SGHKS, CDR2 YYEKEE (reference sequence). For the CDR3, the DNA is TGTGCCAGCAGCCCTTCCCCGGGACAGGGCCTTTTTGGCGGCTACACCTTC. Protein: CASSPSPGQGLFGGYTF.

Remarks on this clonotype: A far larger clone is off by one base, so a read error is likely. The chain combines TRBV6-5 with TRBJ2-7; the match to TRBD2 covers 8 bases. Germline trimming cut 2 bases from V and 0 bases from J; bases unmatched to any gene: 6. This CDR3 is built from 16 residues. CDR1 and CDR2 (germline): MNHEY, SVGAGI. CDR3 sequence: CASSYRAGADSYEQYF. CDR3 DNA sequence: TGTGCCAGCAGTTACCGAGCGGGAGCGGACTCCTACGAGCAGTACTTC.

Relative to its sample, this clonotype is medium-sized (0.01 to 0.1%). The rearrangement joins TRBV20-1 to TRBJ1-1, with 8 bases matching TRBD1. Germline CDR1 reads DFQATT; CDR2 reads SNEGSKA (reference sequence). Losses at the gene ends were 3 bases for V and 2 bases for J; bases not matched to a gene: 8. The CDR3 runs 15 residues. The chain's CDR3 is CSARGTGVANTEAFF. CDR3 nucleotides: TGCAGTGCTAGGGGGACAGGAGTGGCTAACACTGAAGCTTTCTTT.

Within the sample, this clonotype is medium-sized. The rearrangement uses TRBV11-2 and TRBJ1-2, with TRBD1 identical over 9 bases. Germline values: CDR1 SGHAT, CDR2 FQNNGV. This CDR3 contains 11 residues. The CDR3 DNA sequence: TGTGCGGACAGGGGATCGGGTGGCTACACCTTC. Amino acids: CADRGSGGYTF.

The CDR3 sequence is CASRKYPPGTSGKARLEQFF. As DNA, the CDR3 is TGTGCCAGCAGAAAGTACCCTCCCGGGACTAGCGGGAAGGCGCGTTTAGAGCAGTTCTTC. The gene calls are TRBV6-1 and TRBJ2-1; 13 nucleotides match TRBD2. Germline assignment: CDR1 MNHNS and CDR2 SASEGT. There are 20 residues in the CDR3. The V segment lost 6 bases and the J segment 10 bases; nucleotides outside the gene matches: 24.

This clonotype is judged medium-sized (0.01 to 0.1%). The chain couples TRBV19 to TRBJ2-6; D might be TRBD2 (6 bases). Trimming left V 3 bases short and J 2 bases short, with 8 bases between. The CDR3 has 15 amino acids. Germline V gene lookup returns CDR1 LNHDA and CDR2 SQIVND (reference sequence). The CDR3 coding sequence is TGTGCCAGTAGTATTACGGGGGCTGGGGCCAACGTCCTGACTTTC. Translating it yields CASSITGAGANVLTF.

By share of the sample, this clonotype is medium-sized. V gene TRBV20-1 combines with J gene TRBJ1-3; D unresolved. Germline CDR1 and CDR2: DFQATT and SNEGSKA (reference sequence). V lost 1 base, J lost 0 bases, and 4 bases lay in between. The CDR3 consists of 13 residues. CDR3 coding DNA: TGCAGTGCTAGAGGTCTCTCTGGAAACACCATATATTTT. Its translation is CSARGLSGNTIYF.

Concerning this clonotype itself: A far larger clone is only one base removed, so a read error is likely. The V call is TRBV6-4, the J call TRBJ2-7; D is uncertain. The germline gives CDR1 MRHNA, CDR2 SNTAGT. This CDR3 is built from 14 residues. The CDR3 coding sequence is TGTGCCGGCAGTGAATTTGTCGCTCAATACGAGCAGTACTTC. Its protein is CAGSEFVAQYEQYF.

This clonotype appeared many times. The rearrangement uses TRBV6-2 or TRBV6-3 and TRBJ2-5; D unclear. This CDR3 contains 14 residues. The germline CDR1 and CDR2 sequences are MNHEY and SVGEGT. V was trimmed by 2 bases and J by 0 bases, leaving 7 bases between them. The CDR3 loop reads CASSYRSDQETQYF. In DNA, the CDR3 is TGTGCCAGCAGTTACAGGTCAGACCAAGAGACCCAGTACTTC.

This clonotype was recorded at least ten times. The V call is TRBV5-4, the J call TRBJ1-2, with D maybe TRBD1 (6 bases). Looked up from germline, CDR1 is SGHNT and CDR2 is YYREEE (reference sequence). The length of the CDR3 is 16 residues. The V and J ends lost 4 bases and 5 bases respectively, with 21 bases between them. CDR3 amino acids: CASSKGALGQPYGYTF. The CDR3 DNA is TGTGCCAGCAGCAAGGGAGCTCTTGGACAGCCGTATGGCTACACCTTC. The whole variable domain, filled in from reference TRBV5-4 and TRBJ1-2, reads ETGVTQSPTHLIKTRGQQVTLRCSSQSGHNTVSWYQQALGQGPQFIFQYYREEENGRGNFPPRFSGLQFPNYSSELNVNALELDDSALYLCASSKGALGQPYGYTFGSGTRLTVV.

The J gene is TRBJ2-1, the V gene TRBV10-3; D ambiguous. Germline CDR1 and CDR2: ENHRY and SYGVKD. The CDR3 is made up of 12 amino acids. V dropped 3 bases and J dropped 8 bases, with 8 bases sitting between them. CDR3 sequence reads: CAISETGDEQFF. DNA for the CDR3: TGTGCCATCAGTGAAACGGGCGATGAGCAGTTCTTC.

Judged by abundance, this clonotype is medium-sized. The rearrangement uses TRBV9 and TRBJ2-3; D not certain. With 4 bases removed from V and 2 bases from J, the gap between germline ends came to 11 bases. CDR3 length equals 14 residues. The germline gives CDR1 SGDLS, CDR2 YYNGEE. In DNA, the CDR3 is TGTGCCAGCAGCCCCATAGTTTACACAGATACGCAGTATTTT. Translating gives CASSPIVYTDTQYF.

Ten or more counts support this clonotype. The V gene is TRBV13, the J gene TRBJ1-1, with no clear D. This CDR3 is 14 amino acids long. Trimming removed 0 bases from V and 1 base from J, with 6 bases in between. The germline CDR1 and CDR2 sequences are PRHDT and FYEKMQ (reference sequence). DNA for the CDR3: TGTGCCAGCAGCTTAGGGAGATCGAACACTGAAGCTTTCTTT. Protein: CASSLGRSNTEAFF.

The chain combines TRBV6-1 with TRBJ1-5; 7 nucleotides agree with TRBD1. The CDR3 length is 14 residues. Trimming removed 4 bases from V and 3 bases from J; junction bases left unmatched: 3. CDR1 and CDR2 (germline): MNHNS, SASEGT. CDR3 protein: CASSADRVNQPQHF. The CDR3 bases are TGTGCCAGCAGTGCTGACAGGGTCAATCAGCCCCAGCATTTT.

Within the sample, this clonotype is medium-sized (0.01 to 0.1%). One end of the junction does not line up with germline, which may come from a read error. The chain carries TRBV13 and TRBJ1-1, with D maybe TRBD1 (5 bases). From germline, CDR1 is PRHDT and CDR2 FYEKMQ (reference sequence). This CDR3 has 14 amino acids. CDR3 amino acids: CASSLGRGNTKAFF. CDR3 bases: TGTGCCAGCAGCCTGGGACGGGGGAACACTAAAGCTTTCTTT.

The chain links TRBV6-2 or TRBV6-3 to TRBJ1-2; 7 bases are shared with TRBD1. The CDR3 length is 15 residues. The germline CDR1 and CDR2 sequences are MNHEY and SVGEGT. V lost 2 bases to trimming and J lost 6 bases; unmatched junction nucleotides: 9. In DNA form, the CDR3 reads TGTGCCAGCAGTTACAGCAGGGGGACAATACATGGCTACACCTTC. Its protein is CASSYSRGTIHGYTF.

The J gene is TRBJ2-7, the V gene TRBV20-1; D is perhaps TRBD1 (5 bases). Looked up from germline, CDR1 is DFQATT and CDR2 is SNEGSKA (reference sequence). The germline V and J ends were trimmed by 8 bases and 2 bases, with 16 bases remaining between them. CDR3 length: 13 residues. The CDR3 reads CSPNQGQPYEQYF. DNA for the CDR3: TGCAGTCCAAACCAGGGTCAACCCTACGAGCAGTACTTC.

This clonotype occurred many times. V and J are TRBV7-6 and TRBJ2-5; 7 nucleotides line up with TRBD1. With V trimmed by 1 base and J by 4 bases, 6 bases remained unmatched. Germline V gene sequence: CDR1 SGHVS, CDR2 FNYEAQ. CDR3 length equals 15 residues. CDR3 loop: CASSLEARQGETQYF. CDR3 coding DNA: TGTGCCAGCAGCTTAGAGGCTCGACAGGGAGAGACCCAGTACTTC.

V and J are TRBV11-2 and TRBJ1-4, with D tentatively TRBD1 (5 bases). Trimming removed 3 bases at V and 8 bases at J, with 16 bases between. CDR3 length: 15 amino acids. CDR1 is SGHAT and CDR2 is FQNNGV in the germline V gene. As DNA, the CDR3 is TGTGCCAGCAGCTTCAGCTGGGGCGCCGGAGAAAAACTGTTTTTT. Translating it yields CASSFSWGAGEKLFF.

This clonotype is medium-sized. This chain uses TRBV11-2 with TRBJ2-1; TRBD2 agrees at 8 bases. With 8 bases clipped from V and 5 bases from J, the junction kept 11 bases outside the gene matches. The CDR3 sequence is 15 residues long. Germline CDR1 is SGHAT and CDR2 is FQNNGV. DNA for the CDR3: TGTGCCAGCTCTAGAACGGGGGGGGCGAACAATGAGCAGTTCTTC. Its translation is CASSRTGGANNEQFF.

This clonotype rates as large. In nucleotides, the CDR3 is TGTGCCAGTTTACAGGGGAACTATGGCTACACCTTC. Protein product: CASLQGNYGYTF. The chain uses TRBV6-1 and TRBJ1-2, with 7 positions matching TRBD1. V dropped 9 bases and J dropped 2; count of bases not matched to a gene: 3. The CDR3 extends over 12 amino acids. Germline values: CDR1 MNHNS, CDR2 SASEGT.

CDR3 coding DNA: TGTGCCAGCAGCGGCGGACTAGCGTCTTACGAGCAGTACTTC. Its protein product is CASSGGLASYEQYF. This chain uses TRBV9 with TRBJ2-7; the match to TRBD2 covers 9 bases. The V gene end was trimmed by 3 bases and the J gene end by 4 bases; junction bases not matched to a gene: 5. This CDR3 is built from 14 residues. Germline lookup yields CDR1 SGDLS and CDR2 YYNGEE.

V is TRBV11-3 and J is TRBJ2-1; D remains ambiguous. This CDR3 is 13 amino acids long. Trimming left V 0 bases short and J 15 bases short, with 15 bases between. CDR1 SGHNT and CDR2 YENEEA come from the germline V gene. The CDR3 spells CASSLDGVSPWFF. Here the CDR3 DNA reads TGTGCCAGCAGCTTAGATGGGGTTAGCCCTTGGTTCTTC.

The rearrangement joins TRBV20-1 to TRBJ2-3; TRBD2 aligns across 10 bases. After removal of 1 base from V and 4 bases from J, the junction contained 11 bases not matched to a gene. CDR1 DFQATT and CDR2 SNEGSKA come from the germline V gene (reference sequence). There are 17 residues in the CDR3. In nucleotides, the CDR3 is TGCAGTGCTAGAGGAGAATGGACTAGCGGTAACCCAGATACGCAGTATTTT. It yields the protein CSARGEWTSGNPDTQYF.

The sample holds a few counts of this clonotype. In DNA, the CDR3 is TGTGCCAGCAGTTGGGCAAATCGAGGCGAGCAGTACTTC. Protein sequence: CASSWANRGEQYF. The chain uses TRBV12-3 or TRBV12-4 and TRBJ2-7; D is unresolved. This CDR3 contains 13 residues. Trimming left V 4 bases short and J 6 bases short, with 13 bases between.

In regard to this clonotype: At one end, the junction sequence differs from germline, possibly due to a read error. The rearrangement uses TRBV4-2 and TRBJ2-6, with TRBD1 matching 7 bases. CDR1 is LGHNA, CDR2 YNFKEQ, per germline. The CDR3 covers 16 residues. In nucleotides, the CDR3 is TGTGCCAGCAGCCAGATACAGGGGTCTGGGGGCAACGTCCTGACTTTC. This encodes CASSQIQGSGGNVLTF.